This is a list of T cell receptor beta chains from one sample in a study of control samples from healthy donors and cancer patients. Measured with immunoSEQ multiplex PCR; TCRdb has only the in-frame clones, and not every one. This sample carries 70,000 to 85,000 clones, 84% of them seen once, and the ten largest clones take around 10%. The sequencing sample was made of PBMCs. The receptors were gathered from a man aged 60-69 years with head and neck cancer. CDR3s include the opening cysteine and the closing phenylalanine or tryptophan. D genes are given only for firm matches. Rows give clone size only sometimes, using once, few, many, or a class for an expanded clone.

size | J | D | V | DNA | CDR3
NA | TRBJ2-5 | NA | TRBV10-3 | TGTGCCATCAGTGACTATCAGGTCCAAGAGACCCAGTACTTC | CAISDYQVQETQYF
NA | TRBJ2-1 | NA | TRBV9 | TGTGCCAGCAGCGTAGTTGCGGAGAGATACAATGAGCAGTTCTTC | CASSVVAERYNEQFF
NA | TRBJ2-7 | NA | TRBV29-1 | TGCAGCGTTGGAAGGGACGTAGCCTACGAGCAGTACTTC | CSVGRDVAYEQYF
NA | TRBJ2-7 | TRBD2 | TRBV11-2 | TGTGCCAGCAGCTTGTTACCTTCAGCCGGGACTAGTCTGTACGAGCAGTACTTC | CASSLLPSAGTSLYEQYF
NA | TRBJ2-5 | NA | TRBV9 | TGTGCCAGCAATCGGGGAGACCAAGAGACCCAGTACTTC | CASNRGDQETQYF
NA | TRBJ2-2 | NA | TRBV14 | TGTGCCAGCAGCTCAATCAGGGGGGCCGGGGAGCTGTTTTTT | CASSSIRGAGELFF
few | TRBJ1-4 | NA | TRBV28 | TGTGCCAGCAGCGCACAGGGTACTAATGAAAAACTGTTTTTT | CASSAQGTNEKLFF
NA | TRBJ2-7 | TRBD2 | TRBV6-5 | TGTGCCAGCAGTAGGACTAGCATTGGAGACGAGCAGTACTTC | CASSRTSIGDEQYF
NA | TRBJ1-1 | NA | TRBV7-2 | TGTGCCAGCAGCTTGAAACAGTCCTCGATGAACACTGAAGCTTTCTTT | CASSLKQSSMNTEAFF
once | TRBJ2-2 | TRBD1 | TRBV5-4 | TGTGCCAGCAGCTTGGCGGCCAGGGGGCTTACCGGGGAGCTGTTTTTT | CASSLAARGLTGELFF
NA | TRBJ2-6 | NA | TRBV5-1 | TGCGCCAGCAGCTTGACGGGAGACTCTGGGGCCAACGTCCTGACTTTC | CASSLTGDSGANVLTF
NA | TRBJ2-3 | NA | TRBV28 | TGTGCCAGCAAGGTCGCTGGCGGCGGCACAGATACGCAGTATTTT | CASKVAGGGTDTQYF
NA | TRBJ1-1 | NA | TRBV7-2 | TGTGCCAGCAGCTACACTAGGGCAGTCCTGAACACTGAAGCTTTCTTT | CASSYTRAVLNTEAFF
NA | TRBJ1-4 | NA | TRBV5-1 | TGCGCCAGCAGCTTGGAGCTGGGGGGGAGGAAACTGTTTTTT | CASSLELGGRKLFF
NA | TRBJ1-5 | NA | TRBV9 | TGTGCCAGCAGCGTAGTAGGCAGGGAGGAGTTCAGCAATCAGCCCCAGCATTTT | CASSVVGREEFSNQPQHF
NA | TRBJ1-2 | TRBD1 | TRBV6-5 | TGTGCCAGCAGTCAAACCTACAGGGGAGCCGATGGCTACACCTTC | CASSQTYRGADGYTF